This T cell receptor (beta chain) stems from a study of blood T cells in healthy people across ages. Findings and limits, study-wide: What prevented conclusive comparison of naive and antigen-experienced cells was that PBMCs were unsorted. For the donors, CMV status was unknown and possibly confounded expanded clonotype changes. Roughly linear declines in TCR beta diversity per million T cells occurred with age. There were more naive CD4+ cells and higher diversity in long-lived donors than in aged donors.

This clonotype was found many times. The antigen remains unidentified. A sample-barcoded 5' primer and a J-beta primer mix were used in a second PCR of about 6 to 12 cycles. TCRdb fed the 5' RACE reads into MiXCR, producing one record per CDR3 protein. The sample lists about 1 million distinct CDR3 sequences, 45% occurring once. The V end lost 5 bases, the J end lost 5 bases, and 12 bases lay between the germline ends. The CDR3 sequence is 13 residues long. In germline, CDR1 is SGHVS, CDR2 FQNEAQ. The chain is built from TRBV7-8 and TRBJ2-5, with a tentative D call TRBD2 (7 bases). The sequence was obtained from a woman aged 55 to 70 in good health. The sequenced sample was blood. In DNA form, the CDR3 reads TGTGCCAGCAGCCCCACGGGGGGCGAGACCCAGTACTTC. It codes for CASSPTGGETQYF.